The 14 T cell receptor beta chains reported below all come from one sample, sequenced in a study of preoperative IRX-2 immunotherapy in early breast cancer. Libraries were prepared by immunoSEQ multiplex PCR; TCRdb keeps only in-frame clonotypes and omits some of them. Among over 20,000 clones listed, 75% to 85% were seen once. Regarding treatment: preoperative locoregional IRX-2 cytokine immunotherapy. The input for sequencing was lymph node tissue, taken after IRX-2 immunotherapy. The receptors come from a human donor with breast cancer.

This sequence joins TRBV6-8 and TRBJ1-2; D is unclear. The ends were cut back, 0 bases at V and 8 bases at J, with 10 bases in the middle. This CDR3 has 13 residues. Per the germline V gene, CDR1 is MNHGY and CDR2 is SAAAGT. CDR3 sequence: CASSYSADRGYTF. The CDR3 region has the DNA TGTGCCAGCAGTTACTCGGCAGACCGGGGCTACACCTTC.

This clone was seen only a few times. The gene calls are TRBV18 and TRBJ2-2; D may match TRBD1 or TRBD2 (5 bases each). From germline, CDR1 is KGHSH and CDR2 LQKENI. CDR3 length: 15 residues. V was pared by 3 bases and J by 0 bases, with 8 bases between. CDR3 sequence reads: CASSPGPSNTGELFF. The CDR3 DNA sequence: TGTGCCAGCTCACCGGGACCTTCGAACACCGGGGAGCTGTTTTTT.

The chain uses TRBV18 and TRBJ1-3; D unresolved. This CDR3 has 15 amino acids. Trimming stripped 3 bases from V and 0 bases from J, with 9 bases between. Looked up from germline, CDR1 is KGHSH and CDR2 is LQKENI. The CDR3 DNA follows: TGTGCCAGCTCACCCGGAGTATACTCTGGAAACACCATATATTTT. Protein product: CASSPGVYSGNTIYF.

In this sample, this clone turned up a few times. The rearrangement links TRBV6-8 to TRBJ1-1; possible D gene TRBD1, 6 bases. This CDR3 has 15 amino acids. Trimming cost V 4 bases and J 2 bases, with 14 bases left between them. Germline V CDR1 and CDR2: MNHGY, SAAAGT. CDR3 sequence: CASSWDIDGNTEAFF. CDR3 in DNA: TGTGCCAGCAGTTGGGACATTGATGGAAACACTGAAGCTTTCTTT.

V is TRBV6-8 and J is TRBJ1-3; 7 bases map to TRBD1. This CDR3 has 15 residues. V was clipped by 6 bases and J by 0 bases; unmatched bases: 5. Looked up from germline, CDR1 is MNHGY and CDR2 is SAAAGT. The CDR3 region has the DNA TGTGCCAGCAGCAAGGACAGGCGCTCTGGAAACACCATATATTTT. This translates into CASSKDRRSGNTIYF.

The V call is TRBV19, the J call TRBJ1-6; D is unresolved. The germline V gene has CDR1 LNHDA and CDR2 SQIVND (reference sequence). V lost 6 bases and J lost 9, with 15 bases in between. The CDR3 is 14 amino acids. CDR3 amino acids: CASRLGKEASPLHF. The CDR3, as DNA: TGTGCCAGTAGGCTGGGCAAGGAGGCTTCACCCCTCCACTTT. Full variable domain (outside the CDR3, taken from reference TRBV19 and TRBJ1-6): DGGITQSPKYLFRKEGQNVTLSCEQNLNHDAMYWYRQDPGQGLRLIYYSQIVNDFQKGDIAEGYSVSREKKESFPLTVTSAQKNPTAFYLCASRLGKEASPLHFGNGTRLTVT.

Only a few counts were recorded for this clone. The CDR3 sequence is CASTLGGEPVVEAFF. The CDR3 nucleotides read TGTGCCAGCACCCTAGGGGGGGAACCCGTCGTGGAAGCTTTCTTT. This rearrangement joins TRBV6-8 to TRBJ1-1; D might be TRBD1 (6 bases). Germline V gene data show CDR1 as MNHGY and CDR2 as SAAAGT. The CDR3 extends over 15 amino acids. V was trimmed by 7 bases and J by 8 bases, leaving 23 bases between them.

The gene calls are TRBV18 and TRBJ1-6, with D possibly TRBD1 on 6 matching bases. Per germline, CDR1 KGHSH and CDR2 LQKENI. The V gene lost 4 bases and the J gene lost 6 bases, with 10 bases spanning the gap. This CDR3 is 14 amino acids long. The CDR3 nucleotides are TGTGCCAGCTCACTGACAGGCACTAATTCACCCCTCCACTTT. Its protein is CASSLTGTNSPLHF.

J is TRBJ1-2 and V is TRBV19, with D possibly being TRBD1 (5 bases). Trimming cost V 3 bases and J 3 bases, with 14 bases left between them. Germline-derived CDR1 and CDR2 are LNHDA and SQIVND (reference sequence). The CDR3 contains 15 residues. CDR3 DNA: TGTGCCAGTAGTATGAGGGCGACAGCCGACTATGGCTACACCTTC. This encodes CASSMRATADYGYTF.

V usage is TRBV30 and J usage is TRBJ1-4; unclear D gene. Germline V gene lookup returns CDR1 GTSNPN and CDR2 SVGIG (reference sequence). The CDR3 runs to 15 residues. Trimming stripped 4 bases from V and 5 bases from J, with 17 bases between. The CDR3 nucleotides are TGTGCCTGGAACCTTGGGCCGTTCGTAAATGAAAAACTGTTTTTT. This gives the protein CAWNLGPFVNEKLFF.

The V and J genes are TRBV19 and TRBJ1-4; the match to TRBD1 covers 7 bases. The J segment lost 5 bases and the V segment lost 10 bases, leaving 7 bases of the junction unmatched. CDR1 LNHDA and CDR2 SQIVND come from the germline V gene (reference sequence). The CDR3 is made up of 13 amino acids. CDR3 amino acids: CATHRGGNEKLFF. CDR3 sequence (DNA): TGTGCCACGCACAGGGGAGGGAATGAAAAACTGTTTTTT.

The chain uses TRBV28 and TRBJ1-2, with D possibly being TRBD1 (6 bases). Trimming shortened V by 6 bases and J by 4 bases, and 18 bases separated the two germline ends. Germline CDR1 and CDR2: MDHEN and SYDVKM. The CDR3 is made up of 15 amino acids. The CDR3 protein is CASSPGGRILYGYTF. DNA of the CDR3: TGTGCCAGCAGCCCCGGGGGGCGCATTCTCTATGGCTACACCTTC.

The V and J genes are TRBV1 and TRBJ1-6; the table names TRBD1, a call not compared with the DNA. TRBV1 counts as a pseudogene. The CDR3 totals 17 residues. The CDR3 sequence is CASSQEQTNSYNSPLHF. The CDR3 bases are TGCGCCAGCAGCCAAGAACAGACCAACTCCTATAATTCACCCCTCCACTTT.

This CDR3 is CASSQVVHNEQFF. The CDR3 coding sequence is TGTGCCAGCAGCCAAGTAGTCCACAATGAGCAGTTCTTC. The chain couples TRBV5-8 to TRBJ2-1, with D hard to call. Trimming stripped 4 bases from V and 5 bases from J, with 10 bases between. The CDR3 loop spans 13 amino acids. CDR1 is SGHTS and CDR2 is YDEGEE in the germline V gene.